This T cell receptor beta chain was retrieved from a study of siplizumab effects on memory and regulatory T cells. The V end was cut by 4 bases, the J end by 0 bases, with 13 bases between. Germline V gives CDR1 SEHNR, CDR2 FQNEAQ (reference sequence). The CDR3 is made up of 15 amino acids. This clone has at least ten counts. Its target is not known. Cells from the mixed lymphocyte reaction underwent coculture for under 7 days at 37 degrees C. The assay was immunoSEQ multiplex PCR, and TCRdb's table has in-frame clones only and misses some. The sample yields approximately 12,000 clones, roughly 43% seen once.

Material for sequencing was CFSE-low (dividing) CD8+ T cells sorted from an allogeneic mixed lymphocyte reaction. J is TRBJ2-7 and V is TRBV7-9; D not certain. This TCR derives from a human donor in good health; the cells came from an allogeneic mixed lymphocyte reaction. The DNA for the CDR3 is TGTGCCAGCAGCTCCCCTTTTGATAGCTCCTACGAGCAGTACTTC. It is translated as CASSSPFDSSYEQYF.